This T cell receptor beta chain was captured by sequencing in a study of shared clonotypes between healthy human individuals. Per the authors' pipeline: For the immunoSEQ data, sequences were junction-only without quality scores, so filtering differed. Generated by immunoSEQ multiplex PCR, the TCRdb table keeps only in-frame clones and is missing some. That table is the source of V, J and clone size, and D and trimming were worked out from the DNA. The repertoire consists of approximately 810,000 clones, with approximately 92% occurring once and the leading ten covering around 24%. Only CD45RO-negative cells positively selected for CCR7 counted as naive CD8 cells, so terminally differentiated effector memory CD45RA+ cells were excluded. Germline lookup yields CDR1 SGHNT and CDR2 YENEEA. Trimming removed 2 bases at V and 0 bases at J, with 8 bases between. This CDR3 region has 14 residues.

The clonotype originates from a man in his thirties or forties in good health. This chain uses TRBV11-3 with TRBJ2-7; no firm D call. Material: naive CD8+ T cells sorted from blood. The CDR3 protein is CASSLSTSSYEQYF. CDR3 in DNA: TGTGCCAGCAGCTTATCCACAAGCTCCTACGAGCAGTACTTC.